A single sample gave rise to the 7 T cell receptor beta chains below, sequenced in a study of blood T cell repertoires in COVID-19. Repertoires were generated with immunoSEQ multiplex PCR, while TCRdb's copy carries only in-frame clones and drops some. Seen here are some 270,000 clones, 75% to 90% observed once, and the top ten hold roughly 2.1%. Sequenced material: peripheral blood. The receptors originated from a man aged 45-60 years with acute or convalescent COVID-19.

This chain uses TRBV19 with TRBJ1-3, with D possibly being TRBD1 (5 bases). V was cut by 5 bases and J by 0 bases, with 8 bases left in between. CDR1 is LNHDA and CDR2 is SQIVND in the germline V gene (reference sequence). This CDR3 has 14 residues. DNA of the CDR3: TGTGCCAGTAGTGCAGGGTCCTCTGGAAACACCATATATTTT. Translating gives CASSAGSSGNTIYF.

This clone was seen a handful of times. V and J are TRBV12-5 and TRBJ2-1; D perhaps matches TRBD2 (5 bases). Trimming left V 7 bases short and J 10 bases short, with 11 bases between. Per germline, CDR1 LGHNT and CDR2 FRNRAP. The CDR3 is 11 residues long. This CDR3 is CASALRGEQFF. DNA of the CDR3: TGTGCTAGTGCCCTTAGAGGGGAGCAGTTCTTC.

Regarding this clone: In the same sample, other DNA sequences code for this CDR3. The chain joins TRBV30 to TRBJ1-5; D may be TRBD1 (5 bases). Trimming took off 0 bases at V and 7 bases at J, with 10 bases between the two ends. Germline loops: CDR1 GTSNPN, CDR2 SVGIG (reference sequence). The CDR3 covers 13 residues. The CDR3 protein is CAWSVRGDQPQHF. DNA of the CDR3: TGTGCCTGGAGTGTCCGGGGGGACCAGCCCCAGCATTTT.

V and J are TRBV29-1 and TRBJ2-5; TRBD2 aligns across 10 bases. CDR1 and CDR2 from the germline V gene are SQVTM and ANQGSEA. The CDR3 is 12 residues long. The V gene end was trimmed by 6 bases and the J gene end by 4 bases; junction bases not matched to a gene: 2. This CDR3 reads CSVRTSGETQYF. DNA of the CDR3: TGCAGCGTCAGGACTAGCGGAGAGACCCAGTACTTC. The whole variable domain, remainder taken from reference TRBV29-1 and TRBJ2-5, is SAVISQKPSRDICQRGTSLTIQCQVDSQVTMMFWYRQQPGQSLTLIATANQGSEATYESGFVIDKFPISRPNLTFSTLTVSNMSPEDSSIYLCSVRTSGETQYFGPGTRLLVL.

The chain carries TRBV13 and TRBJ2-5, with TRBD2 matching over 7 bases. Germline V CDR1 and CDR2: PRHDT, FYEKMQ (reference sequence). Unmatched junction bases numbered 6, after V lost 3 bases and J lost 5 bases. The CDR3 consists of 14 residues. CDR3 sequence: CASSFAGERETQYF. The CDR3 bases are TGTGCCAGCAGCTTTGCGGGGGAGAGGGAGACCCAGTACTTC.

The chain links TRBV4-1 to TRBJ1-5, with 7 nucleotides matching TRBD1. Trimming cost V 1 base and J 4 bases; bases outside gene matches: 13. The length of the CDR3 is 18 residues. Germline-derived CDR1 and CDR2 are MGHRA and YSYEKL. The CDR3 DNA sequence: TGCGCCAGCAGCCAAGCCTCCTGGACAGGATCTGGAAATCAGCCCCAGCATTTT. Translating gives CASSQASWTGSGNQPQHF.

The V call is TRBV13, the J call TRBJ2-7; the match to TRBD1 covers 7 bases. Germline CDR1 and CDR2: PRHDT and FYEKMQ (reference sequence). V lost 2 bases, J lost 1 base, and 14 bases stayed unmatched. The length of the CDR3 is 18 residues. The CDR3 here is CASSLTRGQGGMSYEQYF. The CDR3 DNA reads TGTGCCAGCAGCTTAACGAGGGGGCAAGGAGGTATGTCCTACGAGCAGTACTTC.